This T cell receptor (beta chain) was obtained from a study of cytotoxic CD8 clonotypes in ibrutinib-treated CLL (dated by TCRdb to the early 2020s). In terms of the full investigation: The cohort had over ten relapsed/refractory and around 16 treatment-naive patients; roughly 17 were IGHV unmutated. Partial responses were observed in approximately 24 patients and complete responses in 2; after a median follow-up of around 64 months, remission was maintained in 14 patients and progression was observed in approximately twelve. Response samples were taken after a median of roughly 12 months on treatment, ranging from about 6 to 40 months. An average of around 260,000 productive templates and about 100,000 productive rearrangements was obtained per sample. Longitudinal samples were obtainable from 26 of the 86 participants in the trial. Cryopreserved peripheral blood mononuclear cells were collected before treatment, at response, and at either disease progression or sustained remission. Patients were still on ibrutinib when every remission and progressive disease sample was collected.

In the germline V gene, CDR1 corresponds to MDHEN and CDR2 to SYDVKM. V and J are trimmed by 10 bases and 5 bases, and the gene matches miss 12 bases of the junction. From its cysteine to its phenylalanine, the CDR3 spans 14 amino acids. The entry retains the CDR3 DNA only, 42 bases that are in frame from base 1. The goal of deep resolution MiSeq sequencing was a depth between 1 in 1 million and 1 in 200,000 T cells, and coverage averaged 10x per clonotype. The immunoSEQ hsTCRB Kit was used to generate the TCR beta libraries. The authors' analysis ran thus. ImmunoSEQ Data Assistant and ImmunoSEQ Analyzer were used for data analysis, and V, D and J genes were assigned according to IMGT definitions. Clonality, which ranges from 0 to 1, was calculated by subtracting the normalized Shannon entropy of productive rearrangement frequencies from one. Only overrepresented clonotypes making up at least 0.05% of each patient's repertoire were included in the public clonotype analysis. Some 13 age-matched healthy donor repertoires from immuneACCESS served as clonality controls. TCRdb re-hosts the immuneACCESS table, in-frame sequences only. Its copies lack some clones; in the studies checked, an unresolved V gene accounts for under half of them, and the cause for the rest is not known. For V, J and clone size, that table is used; D and trimming come from the DNA. For this sample there are tens of thousands of clones; approximately 67% appear just once. The ten largest clones represent 5.5% to 7% of the sample.

What the research found in general, with its limitations: Baseline clonality exceeded that of age-matched healthy donors and correlated strongly with circulating CD8+ T-cell counts. Clonality increased at ibrutinib response, stayed stable in sustained remission, and fell back toward baseline at progression. Lymph node repertoires were not examined, and the timing of sampling was not matched between patients in sustained remission and those whose disease progressed. Public clonotypes were found to be uncommon and were observed to contract or remain stable during treatment; the increase in clonality was shown to reflect expansion of private clonotypes at ibrutinib response.

Worth noting for this clone: Its binding antigen is unknown. Base quality data are lacking; no much larger clone is found one base away.

The time point label corresponds to: progressive disease on ibrutinib. Approximately 2 micrograms of genomic DNA were extracted from cryopreserved PBMCs for TCR beta library preparation. Longitudinal blood samples from CLL patients on ibrutinib monotherapy were analyzed using high-throughput TCR beta sequencing. Patients were enrolled in a phase 2 open-label single-center ibrutinib monotherapy trial. This specimen was PBMCs, taken at disease progression, from a patient treated with ibrutinib. The chain was built from TRBV28 and TRBJ2-7, and TRBD1 aligns with 9 junction nucleotides. The receptor was derived from a human donor with chronic lymphocytic leukemia. The nucleotide sequence reads TGTGCCACCAAACCGGGACAGGGTTCTCACGAGCAGTACTTC. The encoded protein is CATKPGQGSHEQYF.